Presented here are 2 T cell receptor beta chains from one specimen sequenced in a study of T cell responses to AZD1222 COVID-19 vaccine. The repertoire was sequenced with immunoSEQ multiplex PCR; TCRdb's copy has only in-frame clones and lacks some. The sample gives some 140,000 clones, about 90% of which show up once; roughly 6% is in the top ten. The input for sequencing was peripheral blood, taken on day 0 of AZD1222 vaccination. These receptors came from an adult in good health.

This clone has a single count. The chain joins TRBV19 to TRBJ2-3, with D perhaps matching TRBD2 (5 bases). CDR1 LNHDA and CDR2 SQIVND come from the germline V gene (reference sequence). The germline V and J ends were trimmed by 8 bases and 3 bases, with 12 bases remaining between them. CDR3 length: 13 amino acids. The CDR3: CASRLRGTDTQYF. Written as DNA, the CDR3 is TGTGCCAGTCGCCTACGGGGAACAGATACGCAGTATTTT.

The chain employs TRBV9 and TRBJ1-2; D uncertain. Trimming left V 0 bases short and J 4 bases short, with 10 bases between. The CDR3 is 14 amino acids. Germline CDR1 SGDLS, CDR2 YYNGEE. CDR3 protein: CASSVATFGYGYTF. In DNA, the CDR3 is TGTGCCAGCAGCGTAGCTACTTTTGGCTATGGCTACACCTTC.